What follows are 5 T cell receptor beta chains derived from one specimen sequenced in a study of T cells in tuberculosis. Thawed, overnight-rested PBMC were stained with GMM-loaded CD1B tetramer, viability dye and anti-CD3, then sorted. C32 glucose monomycolate from Rhodococcus equi was loaded onto the CD1B tetramers. TCRdb's table, derived via immunoSEQ multiplex PCR, lists solely in-frame clones and lacks some. This sample has approximately 100,000 clones, with roughly 91% found just once. Sequenced material: CD1b-GMM tetramer-negative cells sorted from PBMCs. These TCRs come from an adult woman with latent tuberculosis.

This chain uses TRBV28 with TRBJ2-7; 7 nucleotides agree with TRBD1. The CDR3 contains 12 residues. V lost 5 bases to trimming and J lost 6 bases; unmatched junction nucleotides: 4. Germline V gene data show CDR1 as MDHEN and CDR2 as SYDVKM. CDR3 bases: TGTGCCAGCAGTACAGGGGTGGGCGAGCAGTACGTC. Translation gives CASSTGVGEQYV.

This clone occurred a few times. This rearrangement joins TRBV6-1 to TRBJ2-2, with 7 bases aligning to TRBD1. The CDR3 has 14 amino acids. V shed 7 bases, J shed 5 bases, and the junction held 7 bases outside the gene matches. Germline CDR1 reads MNHNS; CDR2 reads SASEGT. The CDR3 bases are TGTGCCAGCATCGGACAGGACTTTACCGGGGAGCTGTTTTTT. It is translated as CASIGQDFTGELFF.

The chain uses TRBV4-1 and TRBJ1-1; D call uncertain. The CDR3 loop spans 13 amino acids. Germline V lookup: CDR1 MGHRA, CDR2 YSYEKL. Trimming removed 3 bases from V and 4 bases from J, with 9 bases in between. DNA for the CDR3: TGCGCCAGCAGCCAGGAACGGGGCACTGAAGCTTTCTTT. It encodes CASSQERGTEAFF.

The V call is TRBV5-1, the J call TRBJ2-3; TRBD2 aligns across 12 bases. Germline V gives CDR1 SGHRS, CDR2 YFSETQ. The J segment lost 2 bases and the V segment lost 4 bases, leaving 5 bases of the junction unmatched. This CDR3 has 16 residues. The CDR3: CASSLGTSGPTDTQYF. The CDR3 nucleotides are TGCGCCAGCAGCCTGGGGACTAGCGGGCCCACAGATACGCAGTATTTT. Drawing the rest from reference TRBV5-1 and TRBJ2-3, the complete variable domain is KAGVTQTPRYLIKTRGQQVTLSCSPISGHRSVSWYQQTPGQGLQFLFEYFSETQRNKGNFPGRFSGRQFSNSRSEMNVSTLELGDSALYLCASSLGTSGPTDTQYFGPGTRLTVL.

The chain has TRBV2 and TRBJ1-4, with TRBD1 identical over 8 bases. Germline lookup yields CDR1 SNHLY and CDR2 FYNNEI. The CDR3 sequence is 15 residues long. V lost 3 bases, J lost 6 bases, and 6 bases stayed unmatched. CDR3 in DNA: TGTGCCAGCAGTGACTTGACAGGGGTTCATGAAAAACTGTTTTTT. Its protein is CASSDLTGVHEKLFF.